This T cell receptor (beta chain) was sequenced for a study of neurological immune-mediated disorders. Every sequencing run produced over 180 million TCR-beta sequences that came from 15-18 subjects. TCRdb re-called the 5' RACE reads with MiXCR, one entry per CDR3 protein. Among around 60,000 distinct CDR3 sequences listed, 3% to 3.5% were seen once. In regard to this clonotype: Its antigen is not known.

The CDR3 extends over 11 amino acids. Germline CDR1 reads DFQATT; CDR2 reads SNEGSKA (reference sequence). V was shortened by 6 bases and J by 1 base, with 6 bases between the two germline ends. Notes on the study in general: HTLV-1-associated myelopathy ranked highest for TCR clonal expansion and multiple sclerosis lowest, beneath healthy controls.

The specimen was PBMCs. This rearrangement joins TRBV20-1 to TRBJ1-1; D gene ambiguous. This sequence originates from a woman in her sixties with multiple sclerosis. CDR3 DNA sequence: TGCAGTGCCGCAGGGAACACTGAAGCTTTCTTT. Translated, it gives CSAAGNTEAFF.